The next 27 T cell receptor beta chains were all read from a single sample in a study of T-cell reconstitution after alpha-beta-depleted transplantation in children. For TCRbeta, the library was prepared with unique molecular identifiers. TCRdb ran MiXCR on the PCR reads and lists one entry per CDR3 protein. The repertoire holds about 540,000 distinct CDR3 sequences, with 18% as singletons. Sequenced material: PBMCs from the stem cell graft donor, taken from the stem cell graft. The receptors were sampled from a human donor who donated a stem cell graft to a child with acute lymphoblastic leukemia.

The V call is TRBV6-1, the J call TRBJ2-3; TRBD2 aligns across 10 bases. The CDR3 spans 15 residues. Germline V gene lookup returns CDR1 MNHNS and CDR2 SASEGT. The ends lost 6 bases at V and 3 bases at J; junction bases unmatched: 6. The CDR3 DNA reads as TGTGCCAGCAGGAGAGCGGGAGGGCGGACAGATACGCAGTATTTT. Protein sequence: CASRRAGGRTDTQYF.

The V call is TRBV7-8, the J call TRBJ2-5; 11 bases line up with TRBD2. The CDR3 extends over 18 amino acids. The V gene end was trimmed by 1 base and the J gene end by 2 bases; junction bases not matched to a gene: 9. Germline CDR1 reads SGHVS; CDR2 reads FQNEAQ. The CDR3 spells CASSLEGLAGGRQETQYF. The CDR3 nucleotides read TGTGCCAGCAGCTTAGAGGGGCTAGCGGGAGGCAGACAAGAGACCCAGTACTTC. The full variable domain, its missing parts supplied by reference TRBV7-8 and TRBJ2-5, is GAGVSQSPRYKVAKRGQDVALRCDPISGHVSLFWYQQALGQGPEFLTYFQNEAQLDKSGLPSDRFFAERPEGSVSTLKIQRTQQEDSAVYLCASSLEGLAGGRQETQYFGPGTRLLVL.

This clonotype was observed a handful of times. The V and J genes are TRBV9 and TRBJ1-2; D unresolved. Germline V gives CDR1 SGDLS, CDR2 YYNGEE. The ends were cut back, 4 bases at V and 7 bases at J, with 11 bases in the middle. The CDR3 totals 12 residues. Here the CDR3 DNA reads TGTGCCAGCAGCCTAAATGAGGGTGGCTACACCTTC. Translating it yields CASSLNEGGYTF.

The chain links TRBV5-1 to TRBJ2-2; 7 bases align to TRBD2. V was pared by 7 bases and J by 5 bases, with 5 bases of the junction left unmatched. Germline-derived CDR1 and CDR2 are SGHRS and YFSETQ. This CDR3 has 13 residues. CDR3 nucleotides: TGCGCCAGCGGGCTAGCGGAGACCGGGGAGCTGTTTTTT. Its protein is CASGLAETGELFF. Full variable domain (remainder filled in from reference TRBV5-1 and TRBJ2-2): KAGVTQTPRYLIKTRGQQVTLSCSPISGHRSVSWYQQTPGQGLQFLFEYFSETQRNKGNFPGRFSGRQFSNSRSEMNVSTLELGDSALYLCASGLAETGELFFGEGSRLTVL.

V usage is TRBV4-1 and J usage is TRBJ2-5; TRBD1 might be the D (7 bases). V gave up 4 bases and J gave up 4 bases, with 16 bases separating them. Germline CDR1 reads MGHRA; CDR2 reads YSYEKL. This CDR3 contains 15 residues. As DNA, the CDR3 is TGCGCCAGCAGCCGGCAGGGGGGATTCGTAGAGACCCAGTACTTC. Translation gives CASSRQGGFVETQYF.

This clonotype came up many times. J is TRBJ2-5 and V is TRBV12-3 or TRBV12-4; a possible D gene is TRBD1 (6 bases). The CDR3 loop spans 13 amino acids. V was trimmed by 2 bases and J by 4 bases, leaving 8 bases between them. CDR3 in amino acids: CASSLRGTETQYF. The CDR3 nucleotides are TGTGCCAGCAGTTTAAGGGGGACAGAGACCCAGTACTTC.

This clonotype occurred a few times. This chain connects TRBV9 to TRBJ2-7; 10 nucleotides align to TRBD1. The CDR3 sequence is 16 residues long. Germline CDR1 reads SGDLS; CDR2 reads YYNGEE. The J segment lost 2 bases and the V segment lost 0 bases, leaving 5 bases of the junction unmatched. The CDR3 sequence is CASSVARDRGTYEQYF. The CDR3 DNA reads TGTGCCAGCAGCGTAGCTAGGGACAGGGGTACCTACGAGCAGTACTTC.

In this sample, this clonotype turned up many times. The genes are TRBV4-1 and TRBJ1-1; D may be TRBD1 (6 bases). CDR3 size: 14 residues. Germline CDR1 is MGHRA and CDR2 is YSYEKL. Trimming took 4 bases from V and 10 from J, leaving 19 bases between them. The CDR3 nucleotides read TGCGCCAGCAGCCCGGACGGACAGAACCGTCGAGCTTTCTTT. Amino acids: CASSPDGQNRRAFF.

The rearrangement uses TRBV4-1 and TRBJ1-1; no clear D gene. V dropped 2 bases and J dropped 0 bases, with 16 bases sitting between them. In germline, CDR1 is MGHRA, CDR2 YSYEKL. The CDR3 totals 17 residues. The CDR3 nucleotides are TGCGCCAGCAGCCAAAATGTGTTGTCAGTGATGAACACTGAAGCTTTCTTT. Residues: CASSQNVLSVMNTEAFF.

A note on this clonotype: The junction differs from germline at one of its ends, possibly a read error. The V and J genes are TRBV20-1 and TRBJ2-3; 7 bases are shared with TRBD1. The length of the CDR3 is 17 residues. Germline lookup yields CDR1 DFQATT and CDR2 SNEGSKA (reference sequence). The CDR3 DNA reads as TGCTGTGCCGCCGGGACAGCACACCTGAAGAGCACAGATACGCAGTATTTT. This sequence encodes CCAAGTAHLKSTDTQYF.

This clonotype has just a few counts. The gene calls are TRBV5-6 and TRBJ1-1; D is unresolved. Trimming took 2 bases from V and 4 from J, leaving 12 bases between them. The CDR3 spans 14 residues. Germline V gives CDR1 SGHDT, CDR2 YYEEEE. CDR3 coding DNA: TGTGCCAGCAGCTTTGGGTATGAGGCCACTGAAGCTTTCTTT. Its protein is CASSFGYEATEAFF.

This sequence joins TRBV5-1 and TRBJ2-1; 11 nucleotides agree with TRBD2. Germline CDR1 is SGHRS and CDR2 is YFSETQ. The V and J ends lost 0 bases and 6 bases, in that order; junction bases with no gene match: 5. The CDR3 contains 16 residues. This CDR3 reads CASSLESSGRTNEQFF. The CDR3 DNA reads TGCGCCAGCAGCTTGGAGTCTAGCGGGAGGACCAATGAGCAGTTCTTC.

This clonotype was counted only a few times. The chain couples TRBV5-1 to TRBJ2-1; 10 bases match TRBD2. Germline CDR1 is SGHRS and CDR2 is YFSETQ. With V trimmed by 5 bases and J by 4 bases, 6 bases remained unmatched. The CDR3 is made up of 15 amino acids. The CDR3 spells CASRAGLADYNEQFF. The CDR3 coding sequence is TGCGCCAGCAGGGCCGGACTAGCGGATTACAATGAGCAGTTCTTC. The full variable domain, its missing parts supplied by reference TRBV5-1 and TRBJ2-1, is KAGVTQTPRYLIKTRGQQVTLSCSPISGHRSVSWYQQTPGQGLQFLFEYFSETQRNKGNFPGRFSGRQFSNSRSEMNVSTLELGDSALYLCASRAGLADYNEQFFGPGTRLTVL.

This sequence joins TRBV29-1 and TRBJ2-7, with D hard to call. V lost 5 bases and J 4 bases, leaving 18 bases between the germline ends. Germline V gene sequence: CDR1 SQVTM, CDR2 ANQGSEA. This CDR3 is 14 amino acids long. DNA of the CDR3: TGCAGCGTTTTACCCCCGGAATCACAATACGAGCAGTACTTC. This translates into CSVLPPESQYEQYF.

The genes are TRBV27 and TRBJ2-6, with 8 bases that match TRBD2. CDR1 and CDR2 from the germline V gene are MNHEY and SMNVEV (reference sequence). The CDR3 sequence is 18 residues long. Unmatched junction bases numbered 10, after V lost 5 bases and J lost 1 base. CDR3 sequence (DNA): TGTGCCAGCAGTCCTCGGGGGGGACGTGTTTCTGGGGCCAACGTCCTGACTTTC. Protein sequence: CASSPRGGRVSGANVLTF.

This clonotype occurred a few times. V usage is TRBV7-9 and J usage is TRBJ2-7, with 8 bases matching TRBD1. Germline CDR1 reads SEHNR; CDR2 reads FQNEAQ (reference sequence). The CDR3 length is 12 residues. Losses at the gene ends were 8 bases for V and 4 bases for J; bases not matched to a gene: 4. In DNA, the CDR3 is TGTGCCAGCGGACAGGGCCTATACGAGCAGTACTTC. It codes for CASGQGLYEQYF.

This clonotype was counted only a few times. J is TRBJ2-1 and V is TRBV29-1, with D maybe TRBD2 (6 bases). The CDR3 extends over 13 amino acids. Trimming left V 3 bases short and J 9 bases short, with 15 bases between. Germline values: CDR1 SQVTM, CDR2 ANQGSEA. DNA of the CDR3: TGCAGCGTTGAGGGACTCCAATTGGGTGAGCAGTTCTTC. It codes for CSVEGLQLGEQFF.

V is TRBV5-5 and J is TRBJ2-3; 11 bases match TRBD2. The V and J ends lost 2 bases and 9 bases, in that order; junction bases with no gene match: 8. The germline V gene has CDR1 SGHKS and CDR2 YYEKEE (reference sequence). The CDR3 is 15 amino acids. CDR3 loop: CASSFVTSGSGTQYF. In nucleotides, the CDR3 is TGTGCCAGCAGCTTTGTTACTAGCGGGAGCGGCACGCAGTATTTT.

The chain employs TRBV6-5 and TRBJ2-7; possibly TRBD2 for D (5 bases). The CDR3 covers 15 residues. The V and J ends lost 0 bases and 2 bases respectively, with 11 bases between them. CDR1 MNHEY and CDR2 SVGAGI come from the germline V gene. The CDR3 DNA reads TGTGCCAGCAGTTACTCGGAGAGCGGCACCTACGAGCAGTACTTC. This sequence encodes CASSYSESGTYEQYF.

This clonotype appeared a single time. The chain recombines TRBV10-3 with TRBJ2-1, with 10 nucleotides matching TRBD2. The germline gives CDR1 ENHRY, CDR2 SYGVKD. The CDR3 consists of 13 residues. V lost 8 bases to trimming and J lost 12 bases; unmatched junction nucleotides: 10. The CDR3 sequence: CAIGESSGSPQFF. In nucleotides, the CDR3 is TGTGCCATCGGAGAATCTAGCGGGAGTCCGCAGTTCTTC.

The rearrangement uses TRBV7-9 and TRBJ2-2; 11 bases map to TRBD2. CDR3 length: 17 residues. Per the germline V gene, CDR1 is SEHNR and CDR2 is FQNEAQ (reference sequence). V lost 4 bases and J lost 3; bases outside the gene matches: 7. In DNA form, the CDR3 reads TGTGCCAGCAGCTACAGACTAGCGGGGATTGACACCGGGGAGCTGTTTTTT. Residues: CASSYRLAGIDTGELFF.

The J gene is TRBJ2-1, the V gene TRBV14, with D maybe TRBD2 (6 bases). Germline CDR1 and CDR2: SGHDN and FVKESK. The V and J ends lost 4 bases and 10 bases respectively, with 14 bases between them. This CDR3 region has 13 residues. CDR3 sequence reads: CASSRGTSKEQFF. Written as DNA, the CDR3 is TGTGCCAGCAGCCGCGGGACGAGTAAAGAGCAGTTCTTC.

This sequence joins TRBV3-1 and TRBJ2-1, with D unresolved. Trimming removed 3 bases from V and 7 bases from J, with 13 bases in between. CDR1 is LGHDT and CDR2 is YNNKEL in the germline V gene (reference sequence). This CDR3 comprises 14 residues. CDR3 DNA sequence: TGTGCCAGCAGCCAGCTGACTCGTACGAATGAGCAGTTCTTC. Residues: CASSQLTRTNEQFF.

This clonotype was recorded a few times. This chain uses TRBV27 with TRBJ2-5, with 8 bases fitting TRBD1. J gave up 3 bases and V 2 bases, and 5 bases lay outside the gene matches. CDR3 size: 15 residues. Germline V gene lookup returns CDR1 MNHEY and CDR2 SMNVEV (reference sequence). The chain's CDR3 is CASSLGETGEETQYF. CDR3 in DNA: TGTGCCAGCAGTTTAGGGGAGACAGGGGAAGAGACCCAGTACTTC.

This clonotype was detected only once. The rearrangement joins TRBV5-1 to TRBJ2-1; 12 bases are a match to TRBD2. This CDR3 spans 15 amino acids. V shed 2 bases and J 13 bases; nucleotides not matched to a gene: 10. CDR1 SGHRS and CDR2 YFSETQ come from the germline V gene. The CDR3 region is CASSFLAGGLGDQFF. In DNA, the CDR3 is TGCGCCAGCAGCTTCCTAGCGGGAGGGCTCGGGGACCAGTTCTTC. The full variable domain, completed using reference TRBV5-1 and TRBJ2-1, is KAGVTQTPRYLIKTRGQQVTLSCSPISGHRSVSWYQQTPGQGLQFLFEYFSETQRNKGNFPGRFSGRQFSNSRSEMNVSTLELGDSALYLCASSFLAGGLGDQFFGPGTRLTVL.

The genes are TRBV5-1 and TRBJ2-7; D is possibly TRBD1 or TRBD2 (5 bases each). V dropped 0 bases and J dropped 9 bases, with 16 bases sitting between them. The CDR3 totals 14 residues. Germline-derived CDR1 and CDR2 are SGHRS and YFSETQ. CDR3 in DNA: TGCGCCAGCAGCTTGGATTCGGGGACCTTAGCGCAGTACTTC. It yields the protein CASSLDSGTLAQYF.

This chain links TRBV11-2 with TRBJ2-1, with D possibly being TRBD2 (5 bases). This CDR3 is built from 17 residues. V gave up 5 bases and J gave up 7 bases, with 24 bases separating them. CDR1 is SGHAT, CDR2 FQNNGV, per germline. As DNA, the CDR3 is TGTGCCAGCAGCCCCCCCGGTCTTGAGGGAGTCGGTAATGAGCAGTTCTTC. Translation: CASSPPGLEGVGNEQFF. The full variable domain, completed using reference TRBV11-2 and TRBJ2-1, is EAGVAQSPRYKIIEKRQSVAFWCNPISGHATLYWYQQILGQGPKLLIQFQNNGVVDDSQLPKDRFSAERLKGVDSTLKIQPAKLEDSAVYLCASSPPGLEGVGNEQFFGPGTRLTVL.